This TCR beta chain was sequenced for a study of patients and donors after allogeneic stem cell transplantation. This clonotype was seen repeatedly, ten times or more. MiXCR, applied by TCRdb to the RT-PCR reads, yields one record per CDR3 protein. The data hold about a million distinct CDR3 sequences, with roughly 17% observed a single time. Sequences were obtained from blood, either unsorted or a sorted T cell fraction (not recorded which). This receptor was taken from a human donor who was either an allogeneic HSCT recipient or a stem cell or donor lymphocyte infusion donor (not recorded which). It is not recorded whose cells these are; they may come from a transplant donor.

The CDR3 protein is CAISSQFNYEQYF. CDR3 DNA: TGTGCCATCAGTTCCCAATTCAACTACGAGCAGTACTTC. The rearrangement joins TRBV10-3 to TRBJ2-7; no firm D call. CDR3 size: 13 residues. CDR1 and CDR2 from the germline V gene are ENHRY and SYGVKD. V shed 5 bases and J shed 3 bases, with 11 bases lying between them.